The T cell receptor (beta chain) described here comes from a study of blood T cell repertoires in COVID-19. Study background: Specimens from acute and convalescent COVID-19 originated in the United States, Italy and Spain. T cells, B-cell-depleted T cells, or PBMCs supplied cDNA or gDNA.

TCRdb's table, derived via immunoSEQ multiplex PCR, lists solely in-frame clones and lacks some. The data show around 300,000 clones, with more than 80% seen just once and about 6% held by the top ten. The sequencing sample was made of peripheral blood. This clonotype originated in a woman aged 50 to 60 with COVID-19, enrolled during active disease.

CDR3 amino acids: CASSLDGLRTDTQYF. CDR3 sequence (DNA): TGTGCCAGCAGTTTAGACGGACTAAGGACAGATACGCAGTATTTT. The chain combines TRBV27 with TRBJ2-3; D possibly corresponds to TRBD2 (6 bases). Germline V gives CDR1 MNHEY, CDR2 SMNVEV (reference sequence). V was pared by 2 bases and J by 3 bases, with 12 bases between. CDR3 length: 15 amino acids.